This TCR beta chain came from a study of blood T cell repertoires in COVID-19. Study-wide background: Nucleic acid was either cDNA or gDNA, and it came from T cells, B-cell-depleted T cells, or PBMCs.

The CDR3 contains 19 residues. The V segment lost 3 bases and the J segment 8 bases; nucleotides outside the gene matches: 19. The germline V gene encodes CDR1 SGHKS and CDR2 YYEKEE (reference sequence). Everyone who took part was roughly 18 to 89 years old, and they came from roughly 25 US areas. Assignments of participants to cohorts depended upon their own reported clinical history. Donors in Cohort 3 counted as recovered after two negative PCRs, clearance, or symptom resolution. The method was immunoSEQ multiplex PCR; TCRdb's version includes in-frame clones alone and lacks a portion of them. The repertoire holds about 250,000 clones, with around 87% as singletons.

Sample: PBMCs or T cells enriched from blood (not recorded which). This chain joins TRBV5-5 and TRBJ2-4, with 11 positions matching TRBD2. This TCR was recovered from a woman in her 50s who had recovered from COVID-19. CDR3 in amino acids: CASSSTILLAGGTGYIQYF. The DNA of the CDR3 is TGTGCCAGCAGCTCTACCATTCTCCTAGCGGGAGGCACTGGATACATTCAGTACTTC.